The 30 T cell receptor beta chains reported below all come from one sample, sequenced in a study of circulating CD8 cells and anti-PD-1 response in melanoma. The QIAseq Immune Repertoire TCR panel built the libraries from roughly 15 ng of total RNA. From the reads, TCRdb called clonotypes with MiXCR, one entry per CDR3 protein. The sample has over 450 distinct CDR3 sequences, less than 9.5% seen once. From live CD3+CD8+TCRalphabeta+ cells, four PD-1 and/or TIGIT subsets were sorted. The sample here was CD8+ T cells from PBMCs, taken at baseline or after one month of anti-PD-1 therapy (not recorded which). The receptors were sampled from a human donor with melanoma.

This clonotype is large. The chain uses TRBV28 and TRBJ2-2; weak D call: TRBD1 (5 bases). V lost 6 bases and J 3 bases, leaving 11 bases between the germline ends. CDR1 and CDR2 from the germline V gene are MDHEN and SYDVKM. The CDR3 spans 14 residues. The CDR3 protein is CASRVDTYTGELFF. The CDR3 nucleotides are TGTGCCAGCAGGGTGGACACTTACACCGGGGAGCTGTTTTTT.

This clonotype qualifies as medium-sized. Being one base from a much bigger clone, this may be a read error. This CDR3 reads CASSVGNEQFF. As DNA, the CDR3 is TGTGCCAGCAGTGTGGGCAATGAGCAGTTCTTC. The chain employs TRBV2 and TRBJ2-1; D ambiguous. The germline gives CDR1 SNHLY, CDR2 FYNNEI. V lost 4 bases and J lost 6, with 4 bases in between. The CDR3 has 11 amino acids.

This clonotype ranks as large (0.1 to 1%). The chain links TRBV2 to TRBJ2-2; no firm D call. Trimming cost V 1 base and J 6 bases, with 12 bases left between them. This CDR3 comprises 15 residues. CDR1 and CDR2 from the germline V gene are SNHLY and FYNNEI. The chain's CDR3 is CASSEGMVAPGELFF. CDR3 nucleotide sequence: TGTGCCAGCAGTGAAGGGATGGTGGCCCCCGGGGAGCTGTTTTTT. Looking up the rest from reference TRBV2 and TRBJ2-2 gives the full variable domain: EPEVTQTPSHQVTQMGQEVILRCVPISNHLYFYWYRQILGQKVEFLVSFYNNEISEKSEIFDDQFSVERPDGSNFTLKIRSTKLEDSAMYFCASSEGMVAPGELFFGEGSRLTVL.

This clonotype is termed medium-sized. This chain uses TRBV7-2 with TRBJ2-7; a weak D match, TRBD2 (6 bases). Germline CDR1 SGHTA, CDR2 FQGNSA. V was pared by 7 bases and J by 3 bases, with 16 bases between. The CDR3 is made up of 14 amino acids. CDR3 DNA: TGTGCCAGCAATTGGGGCGGGGCGAACTACGAGCAGTACTTC. Translated: CASNWGGANYEQYF. Full variable domain (outside the CDR3, taken from reference TRBV7-2 and TRBJ2-7): GAGVSQSPSNKVTEKGKDVELRCDPISGHTALYWYRQSLGQGLEFLIYFQGNSAPDKSGLPSDRFSAERTGGSVSTLTIQRTQQEDSAVYLCASNWGGANYEQYFGPGTRLTVT.

In its sample, this clonotype is medium-sized. The gene calls are TRBV28 and TRBJ2-7; D not certain. This CDR3 comprises 12 residues. CDR1 is MDHEN, CDR2 SYDVKM, per germline. With 1 base removed from V and 3 bases from J, the gap between germline ends came to 4 bases. In DNA form, the CDR3 reads TGTGCCAGCAGTTTATCCCACTACGAGCAGTACTTC. It is translated as CASSLSHYEQYF.

This clonotype is medium-sized in the sample. J is TRBJ1-5 and V is TRBV28, with D unclear. This CDR3 comprises 16 residues. V was pared by 4 bases and J by 0 bases, with 13 bases between. Germline CDR1 MDHEN, CDR2 SYDVKM. The CDR3 nucleotides read TGTGCCAGCAGTTCGCCCGTTAGGGCTAGCAATCAGCCCCAGCATTTT. This encodes CASSSPVRASNQPQHF.

In this sample, this clonotype is medium-sized (0.01 to 0.1%). This sequence joins TRBV7-9 and TRBJ1-2; no firm D call. Trimming took 5 bases from V and 6 from J, leaving 19 bases between them. The CDR3 length is 15 residues. In germline, CDR1 is SEHNR, CDR2 FQNEAQ (reference sequence). CDR3 protein: CASSPWVTEGNGYTF. CDR3 DNA: TGTGCCAGCAGCCCTTGGGTAACAGAAGGAAATGGCTACACCTTC.

By its share, this clonotype is medium-sized. V usage is TRBV20-1 and J usage is TRBJ1-5, with 7 bases identical to TRBD1. Trimming took 5 bases from V and 0 from J; bases not matched to a gene: 7. The CDR3 is 15 amino acids. CDR1 is DFQATT, CDR2 SNEGSKA, per germline (reference sequence). CDR3 DNA: TGCAGTGCTCTACAGGGGTTCGGTAGCAATCAGCCCCAGCATTTT. Amino acids: CSALQGFGSNQPQHF.

The chain employs TRBV19 and TRBJ2-5, with D possibly matching TRBD2 (6 bases). Germline V CDR1 and CDR2: LNHDA, SQIVND (reference sequence). V was pared by 4 bases and J by 2 bases, with 11 bases between. The CDR3 loop spans 14 amino acids. Here the CDR3 reads CASSSGVMQETQYF. CDR3 nucleotides: TGTGCCAGTAGTAGCGGGGTGATGCAAGAGACCCAGTACTTC. The entire variable domain, with the rest obtained from reference TRBV19 and TRBJ2-5, is as follows: DGGITQSPKYLFRKEGQNVTLSCEQNLNHDAMYWYRQDPGQGLRLIYYSQIVNDFQKGDIAEGYSVSREKKESFPLTVTSAQKNPTAFYLCASSSGVMQETQYFGPGTRLLVL.

This clonotype is labeled as medium-sized. This sequence may be a read error, since a much larger clone differs from it by one base. This rearrangement joins TRBV19 to TRBJ2-4; D is perhaps TRBD1 (6 bases). The length of the CDR3 is 14 residues. V was trimmed by 4 bases and J by 6 bases, leaving 13 bases between them. Germline CDR1 reads LNHDA; CDR2 reads SQIVND (reference sequence). The CDR3 DNA reads as TGTGCCAGTAGTACCCAGGGGTTCAGAAACATTCAGTACTTC. It codes for CASSTQGFRNIQYF.

By frequency in the sample, this clonotype is large. The chain employs TRBV12-3 or TRBV12-4 and TRBJ2-1, with 9 positions matching TRBD2. The junction had 2 bases not matched to a gene; V was cut back by 5 bases and J by 6 bases. The CDR3 loop spans 13 amino acids. The CDR3 DNA follows: TGTGCCAGCAGTCAAGCGGGGGGCAATGAGCAGTTCTTC. Its protein is CASSQAGGNEQFF.

The genes are TRBV19 and TRBJ2-1; tentatively, D is TRBD1 or TRBD2 (5 bases each). CDR3 length: 17 amino acids. V shed 1 base and J shed 2 bases, with 15 bases lying between them. CDR1 LNHDA and CDR2 SQIVND come from the germline V gene (reference sequence). The CDR3 loop is CASSIAALQGAYNEQFF. The CDR3 DNA sequence: TGTGCCAGTAGTATAGCCGCACTTCAGGGAGCCTACAATGAGCAGTTCTTC. The complete variable domain, with remaining parts taken from reference TRBV19 and TRBJ2-1, reads DGGITQSPKYLFRKEGQNVTLSCEQNLNHDAMYWYRQDPGQGLRLIYYSQIVNDFQKGDIAEGYSVSREKKESFPLTVTSAQKNPTAFYLCASSIAALQGAYNEQFFGPGTRLTVL.

In its sample, this clonotype is large. The chain is built from TRBV2 and TRBJ2-7, with TRBD2 as a possible D gene (5 bases). The CDR3 totals 15 residues. Germline V CDR1 and CDR2: SNHLY, FYNNEI. Trimming pared 8 bases from V and 6 bases from J, leaving 23 bases between. CDR3 bases: TGTGCCAGCTGCTCCGGGGAGACAAGTCCGGGCGAGCAGTACTTC. This codes for CASCSGETSPGEQYF.

By sample share, this clonotype is large. This chain links TRBV4-1 with TRBJ1-2; D may be TRBD1 (5 bases). In germline, CDR1 is MGHRA, CDR2 YSYEKL. V lost 4 bases and J 0 bases, leaving 12 bases between the germline ends. The CDR3 totals 15 residues. The CDR3 coding sequence is TGCGCCAGCAGCCGCCCCGACAGAACTAACTATGGCTACACCTTC. This gives the protein CASSRPDRTNYGYTF.

This clonotype counts as hyperexpanded. CDR3 region: CSARDHASLSYEQYF. CDR3 in DNA: TGCAGTGCTAGAGATCATGCCAGCCTCTCCTACGAGCAGTACTTC. This chain links TRBV20-1 with TRBJ2-7; D is undetermined. V was trimmed by 0 bases and J by 0 bases, leaving 12 bases between them. Germline lookup yields CDR1 DFQATT and CDR2 SNEGSKA (reference sequence). The length of the CDR3 is 15 residues.

Judged by abundance, this clonotype is large. The chain combines TRBV2 with TRBJ2-7, with unresolved D. The CDR3 runs 12 residues. Germline V CDR1 and CDR2: SNHLY, FYNNEI. With 6 bases removed from V and 0 bases from J, the gap between germline ends came to 6 bases. In DNA, the CDR3 is TGTGCCAGCAGCCTCTCCTCCTACGAGCAGTACTTC. Its translation: CASSLSSYEQYF.

By sample share, this clonotype is large. The chain uses TRBV9 and TRBJ1-5; D remains unclear. In germline, CDR1 is SGDLS, CDR2 YYNGEE. CDR3 length: 14 amino acids. V dropped 3 bases and J dropped 6 bases, with 13 bases sitting between them. The CDR3 spells CASSGEGTVQPQHF. In nucleotides, the CDR3 is TGTGCCAGCAGCGGGGAGGGTACGGTTCAGCCCCAGCATTTT.

This clonotype is medium-sized within its sample. The chain combines TRBV27 with TRBJ1-1; TRBD1 aligns across 9 bases. Germline V CDR1 and CDR2: MNHEY, SMNVEV (reference sequence). CDR3 length: 16 residues. The ends lost 6 bases at V and 0 bases at J; junction bases unmatched: 8. CDR3 amino acids: CASRPLGQGMNTEAFF. In DNA, the CDR3 is TGTGCCAGCAGACCCTTGGGACAGGGAATGAACACTGAAGCTTTCTTT.

This clonotype is termed large. The chain couples TRBV3-1 to TRBJ1-1; D call uncertain. Per the germline V gene, CDR1 is LGHDT and CDR2 is YNNKEL (reference sequence). The CDR3 is 14 amino acids. Trimming shortened V by 1 base and J by 4 bases, and 10 bases separated the two germline ends. The CDR3 spells CASSQAAFSTEAFF. The CDR3 nucleotides read TGTGCCAGCAGCCAAGCGGCCTTCTCCACTGAAGCTTTCTTT.

Regarding this clonotype: A far larger clone is a single base away, which makes a read error likely. The chain combines TRBV12-3 or TRBV12-4 with TRBJ2-1; D uncertain. This CDR3 spans 15 amino acids. The CDR3 nucleotides read TGTGCCACCAGTGACACCCGGCCCCCTAACAGTGAGCAGTTCTTC. Translation: CATSDTRPPNSEQFF.

This clonotype is medium-sized in the sample. The chain links TRBV4-1 to TRBJ1-1; tentative D call: TRBD1 (5 bases). The CDR3 contains 17 residues. In germline, CDR1 is MGHRA, CDR2 YSYEKL. Trimming removed 1 base at V and 2 bases at J, with 17 bases between. For the CDR3, the DNA is TGCGCCAGCAGCCAAGGAATAGGGGCGCCTTTAAACACTGAAGCTTTCTTT. It specifies CASSQGIGAPLNTEAFF.

By share, this clonotype ranks as large. This rearrangement joins TRBV5-4 to TRBJ2-7, with D unclear. V was trimmed by 0 bases and J by 7 bases, leaving 8 bases between them. Germline V gives CDR1 SGHNT, CDR2 YYREEE (reference sequence). This CDR3 has 12 amino acids. CDR3 DNA sequence: TGTGCCAGCAGCTTGGGGTCTGGGGAGCAGTACTTC. This sequence encodes CASSLGSGEQYF. The full variable domain, completed using reference TRBV5-4 and TRBJ2-7, is ETGVTQSPTHLIKTRGQQVTLRCSSQSGHNTVSWYQQALGQGPQFIFQYYREEENGRGNFPPRFSGLQFPNYSSELNVNALELDDSALYLCASSLGSGEQYFGPGTRLTVT.

The V call is TRBV5-5, the J call TRBJ2-1; D not certain. Trimming stripped 6 bases from V and 3 bases from J, with 7 bases between. The CDR3 runs 12 residues. Germline V gene data show CDR1 as SGHKS and CDR2 as YYEKEE (reference sequence). In DNA, the CDR3 is TGTGCCAGCAACGTGTTCTACAATGAGCAGTTCTTC. Its translation is CASNVFYNEQFF.

In its sample, this clonotype is medium-sized. This sequence joins TRBV28 and TRBJ2-3; no clear D. The CDR3 has 14 amino acids. The V end lost 5 bases, the J end lost 4 bases, and 13 bases lay between the germline ends. The germline V gene has CDR1 MDHEN and CDR2 SYDVKM. The CDR3 nucleotides are TGTGCCAGCAGTCCTCGTACCCCTCCAGATACGCAGTATTTT. Translating it yields CASSPRTPPDTQYF.

In its sample, this clonotype ranks as medium-sized. The genes are TRBV20-1 and TRBJ1-1; D remains ambiguous. Germline V gives CDR1 DFQATT, CDR2 SNEGSKA (reference sequence). The length of the CDR3 is 13 residues. V was clipped by 2 bases and J by 1 base, with 8 bases between them. This chain's CDR3 is CSARSRPNTEAFF. CDR3 coding DNA: TGCAGTGCTAGATCCAGGCCGAACACTGAAGCTTTCTTT.

As to this clonotype: With a far larger clone one base away, a read error is the likely cause. The rearrangement uses TRBV23-1 and TRBJ2-7, with TRBD1 as a possible D gene (5 bases). TRBV23-1 is noted as an ORF with a role that remains uncertain. V lost 0 bases and J lost 7, with 22 bases in between. The CDR3 sequence is 17 residues long. The CDR3 here is CASSQSLKGPTYNEQYF. The CDR3 coding sequence is TGCGCCAGCAGTCAATCATTAAAGGGGCCTACCTACAATGAGCAGTACTTC.

By share, this clonotype counts as large. The rearrangement joins TRBV27 to TRBJ2-5; D gene unclear. From germline, CDR1 is MNHEY and CDR2 SMNVEV (reference sequence). This CDR3 spans 12 amino acids. The V and J ends lost 6 bases and 5 bases respectively, with 10 bases between them. The CDR3 spells CASRGIEETQYF. In DNA form, the CDR3 reads TGTGCCAGCAGGGGGATAGAGGAGACCCAGTACTTC.

Sample share makes this clonotype medium-sized (0.01 to 0.1%). The V gene is TRBV4-1, the J gene TRBJ2-1; D gene unclear. CDR1 and CDR2 from the germline V gene are MGHRA and YSYEKL. V was clipped by 1 base and J by 9 bases, with 7 bases between them. The CDR3 contains 12 residues. CDR3 in amino acids: CASSQGDLEQFF. The CDR3 nucleotides read TGCGCCAGCAGCCAAGGGGATCTTGAGCAGTTCTTC.

This clonotype is large. Here the CDR3 reads CASSERDFPPSYEQYF. In DNA form, the CDR3 reads TGTGCCAGCAGTGAGAGGGACTTCCCGCCCTCCTACGAGCAGTACTTC. This sequence joins TRBV2 and TRBJ2-7, with D maybe TRBD2 (6 bases). The V end lost 3 bases, the J end lost 0 bases, and 15 bases lay between the germline ends. This CDR3 comprises 16 residues. Germline CDR1 SNHLY, CDR2 FYNNEI.

The chain's CDR3 is CAGGPQGGGPGYTF. As DNA, the CDR3 is TGTGCCGGCGGCCCCCAGGGAGGCGGCCCGGGCTACACCTTC. The chain uses TRBV6-5 and TRBJ1-2; tentatively, D is TRBD1 (5 bases). The CDR3 sequence is 14 residues long. V lost 11 bases to trimming and J lost 8 bases, with 24 bases between them. From germline, CDR1 is MNHEY and CDR2 SVGAGI.